This T cell receptor (beta chain) is drawn from a study of cytomegalovirus exposure and HLA in healthy donors. Study-level information: Across about 400 genotyped donors, roughly 80% landed in the Caucasian-associated ancestry cluster. General study points: An analysis was carried out at a later point. It showed that HLA-associated TCR beta chains were more clonally expanded than equally common non-associated chains. TCR beta V segments were, for the most part, productive about 87% or about 30% of the time in an earlier analysis.

Of note for this clone: Antigen specificity is unknown.

PCR used 60 Vbeta primers and 13 Jbeta primers. The repertoire was sequenced with immunoSEQ multiplex PCR; TCRdb's copy has only in-frame clones and lacks some. The data show 160,000 or so clones, approximately 86% seen once. Germline V gene lookup returns CDR1 LNHDA and CDR2 SQIVND (reference sequence). The length of the CDR3 is 15 residues. Trimming removed 4 bases from V and 3 bases from J, with 13 bases in between. This chain uses TRBV19 with TRBJ1-5; no reliable D call. Sequencing was done on a sample of PBMCs. The sequence came from a woman under 30 in good health and CMV-seronegative. CDR3 bases: TGTGCCAGTAGTACCGGACGGACTTCCAATCAGCCCCAGCATTTT. Translation gives CASSTGRTSNQPQHF.